Sequencing of this T cell receptor (beta chain) was carried out in a study of blood T cell repertoires in COVID-19. About the research overall: The cDNA or gDNA used as material had been derived from T cells, B-cell-depleted T cells, or PBMCs.

Looked up from germline, CDR1 is LGHDT and CDR2 is YNNKEL (reference sequence). This CDR3 has 13 amino acids. V lost 6 bases, J lost 3 bases, and 1 base stayed unmatched. Generated by immunoSEQ multiplex PCR, the TCRdb table keeps only in-frame clones and is missing some. The sample includes hundreds of thousands of clones, around nine tenths of them seen just once. Cohorts were determined from participant-reported clinical history. Two negative PCRs, clearance, or symptom resolution were required of recovered Cohort 3 donors. The sequencing input was PBMCs or T cells enriched from blood (not recorded which). This chain links TRBV3-1 (or the pseudogene TRBV3-2) with TRBJ1-3; TRBD1 agrees at 8 bases. The sequence was collected from a woman aged 45-60 years who had recovered from COVID-19. CDR3 region: CASRDRVGNTIYF. CDR3 DNA sequence: TGTGCCAGCAGGGACAGGGTTGGAAACACCATATATTTT.